The present TCR beta chain was sequenced within a study of T cell changes during pregnancy in multiple sclerosis. This CDR3 is built from 14 residues. The germline CDR1 and CDR2 sequences are SGHRS and YFSETQ. The germline V and J ends were trimmed by 3 bases and 2 bases, with 11 bases remaining between them. The table came from immunoSEQ multiplex PCR; TCRdb's copy has only in-frame clones and leaves some out. The table records about 62,000 clones, 70% to 90% of them present only once. The specimen was peripheral blood, collected in the first trimester of pregnancy. This sequence originates from a female donor with multiple sclerosis, enrolled in a pregnancy study. This sequence joins TRBV5-1 and TRBJ1-1; D perhaps matches TRBD1 (6 bases). CDR3 sequence reads: CASSWLQGNTEAFF. The CDR3, as DNA: TGCGCCAGCAGCTGGCTACAGGGTAACACTGAAGCTTTCTTT.